Shown below are 30 T cell receptor beta chains from a single sample sequenced in a study of shared clonotypes between healthy human individuals (dated by TCRdb to 2018 to 2021). The method was the immunoSEQ multiplex PCR assay. TCRdb mirrors the immuneACCESS table, restricted to in-frame sequences. Some clones are absent from its copies; in checked studies, under half trace to an unresolved V gene, and the reason for the others is unknown. Across this sample there are about half a million clones, with 75% to 80% seen only once. The ten largest clones take up approximately 12% of the sample. Sequences were obtained from PBMCs. Receptor source: a middle-aged woman in good health. Some clones in this sample may be carry-over from other donors' samples.

The chain carries TRBV28 and TRBJ1-1, with D possibly matching TRBD1 (5 bases). Trimming removed 6 bases at V and 1 base at J, with 18 bases between. Germline CDR1 MDHEN, CDR2 SYDVKM. This CDR3 spans 16 amino acids. CDR3 amino acids: CASSPLDGGGNTEAFF. The DNA for the CDR3 is TGTGCCAGCAGCCCCCTCGATGGGGGGGGGAACACTGAAGCTTTCTTT.

The V and J genes are TRBV29-1 and TRBJ1-1, with D unclear. Between the trimmed V and J ends, which lost 0 bases and 1 base, there was a span of 9 bases. CDR3 length: 14 amino acids. The germline CDR1 and CDR2 sequences are SQVTM and ANQGSEA. CDR3: CSVEEMRSNTEAFF. CDR3 in DNA: TGCAGCGTTGAAGAGATGAGGTCGAACACTGAAGCTTTCTTT. Drawing the rest from reference TRBV29-1 and TRBJ1-1, the complete variable domain is SAVISQKPSRDICQRGTSLTIQCQVDSQVTMMFWYRQQPGQSLTLIATANQGSEATYESGFVIDKFPISRPNLTFSTLTVSNMSPEDSSIYLCSVEEMRSNTEAFFGQGTRLTVV.

The rearrangement joins TRBV28 to TRBJ1-2; 8 nucleotides line up with TRBD1. Trimming cost V 5 bases and J 8 bases; bases outside gene matches: 10. The CDR3 is 14 amino acids. CDR1 and CDR2 from the germline V gene are MDHEN and SYDVKM. The CDR3 nucleotides read TGTGCCAGCAGTCTACAGGGGGGAAGTAGAGGCTACACCTTC. Its translation is CASSLQGGSRGYTF.

The genes are TRBV18 and TRBJ2-5, with a tentative D call TRBD2 (5 bases). Germline CDR1 KGHSH, CDR2 LQKENI. CDR3 length equals 14 residues. V gave up 9 bases and J gave up 6 bases, with 20 bases separating them. CDR3 amino acids: CASLGSGDVKTQYF. CDR3 coding DNA: TGTGCCAGTTTGGGCAGCGGTGATGTAAAGACCCAGTACTTC.

The chain recombines TRBV18 with TRBJ2-1, with TRBD1 matching over 10 bases. The CDR3 covers 15 residues. The germline CDR1 and CDR2 sequences are KGHSH and LQKENI. V was pared by 0 bases and J by 4 bases, with 0 bases of the junction left unmatched. The CDR3 DNA is TGTGCCAGCTCACCACCGGGACAGGGGTACAATGAGCAGTTCTTC. As protein: CASSPPGQGYNEQFF.

V and J are TRBV19 and TRBJ1-5, with unresolved D. This CDR3 comprises 17 residues. V was clipped by 0 bases and J by 4 bases, with 16 bases between them. The germline gives CDR1 LNHDA, CDR2 SQIVND (reference sequence). The chain's CDR3 is CASSIDGSKQGNQPQHF. The CDR3 bases are TGTGCCAGTAGTATAGATGGTTCGAAGCAAGGGAATCAGCCCCAGCATTTT. The full variable domain, rest sourced from reference TRBV19 and TRBJ1-5, is DGGITQSPKYLFRKEGQNVTLSCEQNLNHDAMYWYRQDPGQGLRLIYYSQIVNDFQKGDIAEGYSVSREKKESFPLTVTSAQKNPTAFYLCASSIDGSKQGNQPQHFGDGTRLSIL.

The sample holds many counts of this clone. The sample holds other DNA sequences that translate to the same CDR3. This chain uses TRBV7-2 with TRBJ2-7, with TRBD1 matching over 7 bases. CDR1 SGHTA and CDR2 FQGNSA come from the germline V gene. The CDR3 is 16 amino acids. V dropped 4 bases and J dropped 3; count of bases not matched to a gene: 12. Written as DNA, the CDR3 is TGTGCCAGCAGCTCCCCCCGTGCGACAGGGAACTACGAGCAGTACTTC. This sequence encodes CASSSPRATGNYEQYF.

Note on this clone: In the same sample, other DNA sequences code for this CDR3. The chain employs TRBV6-5 and TRBJ2-5; TRBD2 is a possible D gene (7 bases). CDR1 is MNHEY, CDR2 SVGAGI, per germline. The CDR3 spans 14 residues. V lost 2 bases and J lost 1, with 8 bases in between. The CDR3 DNA is TGTGCCAGCAGTTACCGGGGGGCCCAAGAGACCCAGTACTTC. Encoded protein: CASSYRGAQETQYF.

Remarks on this clone: This may stem from a read error, because a much larger clone lies one nucleotide away. Other nucleotide sequences in the sample specify the same CDR3. This chain links TRBV11-3 with TRBJ2-3; perhaps TRBD2 as D (5 bases). Germline loops: CDR1 SGHNT, CDR2 YENEEA. CDR3 length equals 14 residues. The DNA for the CDR3 is TGCGCCAGCAGCTTCCGCGGGAGCACAGATACGCAGTATTTT. This translates into CASSFRGSTDTQYF.

This chain links TRBV7-9 with TRBJ2-1, with 9 bases fitting TRBD1. V lost 5 bases and J lost 5; bases outside the gene matches: 7. This CDR3 spans 15 amino acids. The V gene's germline CDR1 is SEHNR and CDR2 FQNEAQ (reference sequence). Here the CDR3 DNA reads TGTGCCAGCAGCGGACAGGGGTTTAAACACAATGAGCAGTTCTTC. It is translated as CASSGQGFKHNEQFF.

The chain joins TRBV15 to TRBJ2-2; a possible D gene is TRBD2 (6 bases). From germline, CDR1 is LNHNV and CDR2 YYDKDF (reference sequence). V was clipped by 0 bases and J by 3 bases, with 17 bases between them. The CDR3 loop spans 18 amino acids. The CDR3 is CATSRDSRDSRHTGELFF. The CDR3 DNA is TGTGCCACCAGCAGAGACTCTAGGGACTCCCGCCACACCGGGGAGCTGTTTTTT.

The chain combines TRBV14 with TRBJ2-1; TRBD2 matches at 14 bases. After removal of 4 bases from V and 4 bases from J, the junction contained 15 bases not matched to a gene. The CDR3 contains 20 residues. Germline V gene sequence: CDR1 SGHDN, CDR2 FVKESK. CDR3 sequence (DNA): TGTGCCAGCAGCCCAATGGTGGGACTAGCGGGAGTGAGGGCGTACAATGAGCAGTTCTTC. Translated: CASSPMVGLAGVRAYNEQFF.

In the case of this clone: This likely came from a read error, as a far larger clone is one base away. The chain has TRBV27 and TRBJ2-6; perhaps D is TRBD1 or TRBD2 (5 bases each). From germline, CDR1 is MNHEY and CDR2 SMNVEV (reference sequence). The CDR3 loop spans 17 amino acids. V was clipped by 5 bases and J by 4 bases, with 18 bases between them. The DNA for the CDR3 is TGTGCCAGCAGTCACGGGGCAGGGCTGACCGGGGCCAACGTCCTGACTTTC. Its protein product is CASSHGAGLTGANVLTF.

The V and J genes are TRBV5-4 and TRBJ2-7, with 7 bases fitting TRBD1. The V gene end was trimmed by 3 bases and the J gene end by 2 bases; junction bases not matched to a gene: 5. Per germline, CDR1 SGHNT and CDR2 YYREEE (reference sequence). The CDR3 loop spans 14 amino acids. The CDR3 DNA sequence: TGTGCCAGCAGCTGGACAGGACGAACCTACGAGCAGTACTTC. Translating gives CASSWTGRTYEQYF.

The chain carries TRBV25-1 and TRBJ1-4; D is possibly TRBD1 (6 bases). CDR3 length: 14 amino acids. CDR1 is MGHDK and CDR2 is SYGVNS in the germline V gene. The V gene lost 4 bases and the J gene lost 3 bases, with 9 bases spanning the gap. CDR3 sequence reads: CASSGGQSNEKLFF. The CDR3 DNA follows: TGTGCCAGCAGTGGAGGACAGTCTAATGAAAAACTGTTTTTT.

Comment on this clone: This likely reflects a read error, since a far larger clone is one base away. This CDR3 is also generated by other DNA sequences in the sample. The rearrangement joins TRBV30 to TRBJ1-1; no clear D gene. From germline, CDR1 is GTSNPN and CDR2 SVGIG (reference sequence). This CDR3 is 13 amino acids long. The CDR3 DNA reads TGTGCCTGGAGTGTACAAGTGAATACTGAAGCTTTCTTT. Protein product: CAWSVQVNTEAFF.

The chain uses TRBV5-6 and TRBJ1-2; TRBD1 aligns across 12 bases. The CDR3 is 15 amino acids. From germline, CDR1 is SGHDT and CDR2 YYEEEE. J gave up 8 bases and V 3 bases, and 8 bases lay outside the gene matches. CDR3 protein: CASSSLGQGAGGYTF. Here the CDR3 DNA reads TGTGCCAGCAGCTCACTGGGACAGGGGGCCGGAGGCTACACCTTC.

This clone has more than one count but fewer than ten. The J gene is TRBJ2-7, the V gene TRBV7-9, with 12 bases fitting TRBD2. Germline CDR1 is SEHNR and CDR2 is FQNEAQ (reference sequence). The CDR3 is made up of 14 amino acids. The V and J ends lost 2 bases and 4 bases, in that order; junction bases with no gene match: 0. CDR3 protein: CASSLLAGGYEQYF. The CDR3 coding sequence is TGTGCCAGCAGCTTACTAGCGGGAGGGTACGAGCAGTACTTC.

This sequence joins TRBV5-8 and TRBJ1-1; weak D call: TRBD1 (5 bases). V was cut by 4 bases and J by 10 bases, with 23 bases left in between. The CDR3 sequence is 15 residues long. From germline, CDR1 is SGHTS and CDR2 YDEGEE. CDR3 nucleotides: TGTGCCAGCAGCCCGGCTTGGCGGGGGTGGGAGAGAGCTTTCTTT. It translates to CASSPAWRGWERAFF.

CDR3 nucleotides: TGTGCCAGCAGCTTTCGGGGGCCTCAAACAAATCAGCCCCAGCATTTT. This translates into CASSFRGPQTNQPQHF. The chain links TRBV5-8 to TRBJ1-5; TRBD1 is a possible D gene (6 bases). CDR1 and CDR2 (germline): SGHTS, YDEGEE. CDR3 length: 16 residues. With 2 bases removed from V and 4 bases from J, the gap between germline ends came to 16 bases.

This clone has only a few counts. The V call is TRBV11-2, the J call TRBJ2-7; the D is unclear. Germline-derived CDR1 and CDR2 are SGHAT and FQNNGV. With 1 base removed from V and 0 bases from J, the gap between germline ends came to 7 bases. The CDR3 consists of 14 residues. The CDR3 reads CASSLARRSYEQYF. CDR3 coding DNA: TGTGCCAGCAGCTTAGCCAGGCGCTCCTACGAGCAGTACTTC.

This rearrangement joins TRBV6-1 to TRBJ1-1; D is undetermined. V lost 8 bases, J lost 1 base, and 11 bases lay in between. The CDR3 has 13 residues. Germline V gene lookup returns CDR1 MNHNS and CDR2 SASEGT. This CDR3 is CASRGRWNTEAFF. The CDR3 DNA reads as TGTGCCAGCCGAGGACGCTGGAACACTGAAGCTTTCTTT.

The chain employs TRBV29-1 and TRBJ1-1; D not certain. The CDR3 totals 14 residues. Looked up from germline, CDR1 is SQVTM and CDR2 is ANQGSEA. Between the trimmed V and J ends, which lost 7 bases and 7 bases, there was a span of 22 bases. The CDR3 sequence is CSAVLTRGGIEAFF. CDR3 nucleotides: TGCAGCGCTGTCCTAACCCGGGGTGGTATTGAAGCTTTCTTT.

This clone was seen just once. The chain links TRBV4-2 to TRBJ2-2, with D tentatively TRBD1 or TRBD2 (5 bases each). Germline CDR1 and CDR2: LGHNA and YNFKEQ. Trimming removed 1 base at V and 3 bases at J, with 9 bases between. This CDR3 comprises 15 residues. CDR3 amino acids: CASSQGLGDTGELFF. Here the CDR3 DNA reads TGTGCCAGCAGCCAAGGACTGGGGGACACCGGGGAGCTGTTTTTT.

This chain uses TRBV2 with TRBJ2-7; the match to TRBD1 covers 7 bases. The V gene end was trimmed by 5 bases and the J gene end by 3 bases; junction bases not matched to a gene: 10. Per germline, CDR1 SNHLY and CDR2 FYNNEI. The CDR3 runs to 15 residues. The CDR3 region is CASSTRQGSYYEQYF. The CDR3 DNA is TGTGCCAGCAGTACCAGACAGGGATCGTACTACGAGCAGTACTTC.

This clone showed up just once. The gene calls are TRBV4-1 and TRBJ2-7, with 8 bases identical to TRBD2. The germline CDR1 and CDR2 sequences are MGHRA and YSYEKL. This CDR3 contains 17 residues. The J segment lost 4 bases and the V segment lost 6 bases, leaving 17 bases of the junction unmatched. In nucleotides, the CDR3 is TGCGCCAGCAGGAAGATCCTGGTGGCGGGAGGAATATACGAGCAGTACTTC. This encodes CASRKILVAGGIYEQYF.

About this clone: One base separates it from a far larger clone, so it is likely a read error. The rearrangement links TRBV4-3 to TRBJ1-5; possible D gene TRBD1, 6 bases. V was clipped by 0 bases and J by 5 bases, with 11 bases between them. Germline V gene lookup returns CDR1 LGHNA and CDR2 YSLEER. The length of the CDR3 is 15 residues. In DNA form, the CDR3 reads TGCGCCAGCAGCCAAGATGAGGGGGGCCATCAGCCCCAGCATTTT. Its translation is CASSQDEGGHQPQHF.

The genes are TRBV28 and TRBJ2-1, with 11 nucleotides matching TRBD2. CDR1 is MDHEN, CDR2 SYDVKM, per germline. Unmatched junction bases numbered 2, after V lost 6 bases and J lost 4 bases. The CDR3 is made up of 14 amino acids. This CDR3 reads CASRGLAAYNEQFF. CDR3 in DNA: TGTGCCAGCAGGGGACTAGCGGCTTACAATGAGCAGTTCTTC.

This clone came up a few times. The gene calls are TRBV28 and TRBJ1-1, with D unresolved. Trimming stripped 7 bases from V and 1 base from J, with 16 bases between. Germline values: CDR1 MDHEN, CDR2 SYDVKM. This CDR3 spans 15 amino acids. CDR3 sequence (DNA): TGTGCCAGCAAACCCGGCGCGGCAGGGAACACTGAAGCTTTCTTT. Amino acids: CASKPGAAGNTEAFF.

V and J are TRBV9 and TRBJ2-4; maybe TRBD2 (7 bases). Germline CDR1 is SGDLS and CDR2 is YYNGEE. Trimming cost V 0 bases and J 0 bases, with 10 bases left between them. The CDR3 consists of 16 residues. CDR3 DNA sequence: TGTGCCAGCAGCGTAGGAGGGGGGGTAGCCAAAAACATTCAGTACTTC. Its protein is CASSVGGGVAKNIQYF.